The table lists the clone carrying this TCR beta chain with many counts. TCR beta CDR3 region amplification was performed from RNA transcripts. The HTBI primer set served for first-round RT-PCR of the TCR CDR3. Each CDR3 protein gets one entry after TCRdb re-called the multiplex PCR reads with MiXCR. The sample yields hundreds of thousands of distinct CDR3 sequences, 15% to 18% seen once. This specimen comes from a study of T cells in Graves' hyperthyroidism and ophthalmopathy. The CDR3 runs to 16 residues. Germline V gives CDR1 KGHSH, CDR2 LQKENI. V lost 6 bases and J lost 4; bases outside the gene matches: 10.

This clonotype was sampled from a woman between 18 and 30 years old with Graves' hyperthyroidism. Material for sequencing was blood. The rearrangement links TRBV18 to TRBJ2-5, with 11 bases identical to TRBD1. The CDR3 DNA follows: TGTGCCAGCTCCGTTACCGGACAGGGGGCGCGAGAGACCCAGTACTTC. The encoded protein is CASSVTGQGARETQYF.